The 26 T cell receptor beta chains given below trace back to one sample, sequenced in a study of T cells in Graves' hyperthyroidism and ophthalmopathy (dated by TCRdb to between 2019 and 2020). Receptor amplification or capture employed multiplex PCR. Sequencer: Illumina HiSeq 2000. The TCR beta CDR3 regions were amplified from the RNA transcripts. The first round of RT-PCR for the TCR CDR3 was performed with the HTBI primer set and the Qiagen OneStep RT-PCR kit. TCRdb reworked the public reads: Q25 trimming with fastp, MiXCR clone assembly, productive beta chains retained. For every CDR3 protein sequence, its rows merge into one entry that carries the most common genes and DNA. Present in this sample are about half a million distinct CDR3 sequences, around a fifth of which were seen just once. Of the sample, roughly 49% falls within the top ten clones. Sequenced input: blood. All receptors come from a woman in her seventies with Graves' ophthalmopathy.

The DNA of the CDR3 is TGTGCCAGCTCACCACCGGGCGGGCCGACCCAGTACTTC. Amino acids: CASSPPGGPTQYF. The chain employs TRBV18 and TRBJ2-5; possible D gene TRBD2, 5 bases. Trimming removed 0 bases at V and 7 bases at J, with 9 bases between. The CDR3 runs 13 residues. Germline-derived CDR1 and CDR2 are KGHSH and LQKENI.

This clonotype has just a few counts. V is TRBV30 and J is TRBJ2-3, with a tentative D call TRBD2 (6 bases). This CDR3 spans 14 amino acids. Trimming cost V 2 bases and J 0 bases, with 9 bases left between them. Germline V lookup: CDR1 GTSNPN, CDR2 SVGIG (reference sequence). CDR3 sequence: CAWSSLASTDTQYF. DNA for the CDR3: TGTGCCTGGAGTAGTCTAGCGAGCACAGATACGCAGTATTTT. The whole variable domain, filled in from reference TRBV30 and TRBJ2-3, reads SQTIHQWPATLVQPVGSPLSLECTVEGTSNPNLYWYRQAAGRGLQLLFYSVGIGQISSEVPQNLSASRPQDRQFILSSKKLLLSDSGFYLCAWSSLASTDTQYFGPGTRLTVL.

This clonotype was counted a few times. The V gene is TRBV5-1, the J gene TRBJ2-2; D not resolved. Trimming stripped 0 bases from V and 1 base from J, with 10 bases between. The V gene's germline CDR1 is SGHRS and CDR2 YFSETQ. This CDR3 has 16 amino acids. The CDR3 DNA reads TGCGCCAGCAGCTTGGAGGCCAGGAAGAACACCGGGGAGCTGTTTTTT. Protein: CASSLEARKNTGELFF.

There are a few counts of this clonotype. The J gene is TRBJ2-6, the V gene TRBV6-5; D is perhaps TRBD2 (5 bases). The CDR3 spans 16 residues. V was shortened by 2 bases and J by 2 bases, with 10 bases between the two germline ends. The germline V gene has CDR1 MNHEY and CDR2 SVGAGI. CDR3 sequence reads: CASSYDGSAGANVLTF. CDR3 sequence (DNA): TGTGCCAGCAGTTACGATGGGAGCGCTGGGGCCAACGTCCTGACTTTC.

In its sample, this clonotype was seen a few times. The chain has TRBV25-1 and TRBJ1-4; perhaps TRBD1 as D (6 bases). V was trimmed by 3 bases and J by 8 bases, leaving 16 bases between them. The CDR3 extends over 15 amino acids. Germline V gene data show CDR1 as MGHDK and CDR2 as SYGVNS. CDR3 sequence reads: CASSDPTGLGEKLFF. The CDR3 DNA follows: TGTGCCAGCAGTGACCCCACAGGGTTGGGGGAAAAACTGTTTTTT.

This rearrangement joins TRBV29-1 to TRBJ2-7; D may be TRBD1 (5 bases). The J call may be mistaken, given a closer DNA end match to TRBJ2-1. Germline values: CDR1 SQVTM, CDR2 ANQGSEA. This CDR3 is 12 amino acids long. The CDR3 DNA follows: TGCAGCGTTACACAGGATCGGTACGAGCAGTTCTTC. This codes for CSVTQDRYEQFF.

This clonotype was recorded only once. The V and J genes are TRBV6-9 and TRBJ1-1, with TRBD1 matching over 8 bases. The CDR3 has 16 amino acids. J gave up 5 bases and V 3 bases, and 11 bases lay outside the gene matches. The germline V gene encodes CDR1 MNHGY and CDR2 SVAAGI. CDR3 nucleotides: TGTGCCAGCAGTTACCGGGCAGGGGGCTTAAAAACTGAAGCTTTCTTT. Its protein is CASSYRAGGLKTEAFF.

This clonotype was recorded a few times. This chain joins TRBV6-2 or TRBV6-3 and TRBJ1-2, with D uncertain. The CDR3 extends over 13 amino acids. Germline loops: CDR1 MNHEY, CDR2 SVGEGT. Trimming took off 7 bases at V and 4 bases at J, with 13 bases between the two ends. The CDR3 region is CASKGQDPYGYTF. CDR3 DNA sequence: TGTGCCAGCAAAGGGCAGGACCCCTATGGCTACACCTTC.

This clonotype was counted many times. The V gene is TRBV6-1, the J gene TRBJ2-5; D is possibly TRBD1 or TRBD2 (5 bases each). There are 15 residues in the CDR3. CDR1 MNHNS and CDR2 SASEGT come from the germline V gene. V was pared by 1 base and J by 8 bases, with 17 bases between. For the CDR3, the DNA is TGTGCCAGCAGTGAAGGGTTTGACGGGACGAAAACCCAGTACTTC. This codes for CASSEGFDGTKTQYF.

This clonotype was counted at least ten times. The chain links TRBV9 to TRBJ1-1, with 7 nucleotides matching TRBD1. From germline, CDR1 is SGDLS and CDR2 YYNGEE. V was clipped by 8 bases and J by 5 bases; unmatched bases: 3. The CDR3 is 11 amino acids. CDR3 sequence: CARRGLTEAFF. The CDR3 DNA follows: TGTGCCAGGAGGGGGCTGACTGAAGCTTTCTTT.

The rearrangement joins TRBV20-1 to TRBJ2-7; 7 nucleotides line up with TRBD2. Germline trimming cut 0 bases from V and 2 bases from J; bases unmatched to any gene: 4. The germline V gene encodes CDR1 DFQATT and CDR2 SNEGSKA (reference sequence). The CDR3 is made up of 14 amino acids. CDR3 in amino acids: CSARDSGSPYEQYF. For the CDR3, the DNA is TGCAGTGCTAGAGATAGCGGGTCCCCCTACGAGCAGTACTTC.

This clonotype came up many times. V is TRBV28 and J is TRBJ1-1, with a weak D call TRBD1 (6 bases). Deletions cut 3 bases from V and 0 bases from J, with 17 bases between. This CDR3 has 17 residues. Germline values: CDR1 MDHEN, CDR2 SYDVKM. For the CDR3, the DNA is TGTGCCAGCAGTTTGGGGACGACAGGAGTTATGAACACTGAAGCTTTCTTT. It specifies CASSLGTTGVMNTEAFF. The entire variable domain, with the rest obtained from reference TRBV28 and TRBJ1-1, is as follows: DVKVTQSSRYLVKRTGEKVFLECVQDMDHENMFWYRQDPGLGLRLIYFSYDVKMKEKGDIPEGYSVSREKKERFSLILESASTNQTSMYLCASSLGTTGVMNTEAFFGQGTRLTVV.

This clonotype turned up a few times. V is TRBV20-1 and J is TRBJ2-7; 8 nucleotides align to TRBD1. The J segment lost 3 bases and the V segment lost 5 bases, leaving 6 bases of the junction unmatched. Germline CDR1 DFQATT, CDR2 SNEGSKA (reference sequence). The CDR3 has 13 amino acids. CDR3 sequence: CSADRGSVYEQYF. The CDR3 DNA follows: TGCAGTGCTGACAGGGGTTCGGTCTACGAGCAGTACTTC.

This clonotype was seen ten or more times. The chain uses TRBV12-3 or TRBV12-4 and TRBJ1-1; 11 nucleotides align to TRBD1. After removal of 4 bases from V and 3 bases from J, the junction contained 7 bases not matched to a gene. This CDR3 region has 16 residues. CDR3: CASSSPSGQGDTEAFF. CDR3 sequence (DNA): TGTGCCAGCAGTTCACCGTCGGGACAGGGGGACACTGAAGCTTTCTTT.

This clonotype was seen a handful of times. The V and J genes are TRBV5-1 and TRBJ1-1; 10 bases are a match to TRBD1. Germline-derived CDR1 and CDR2 are SGHRS and YFSETQ. This CDR3 contains 15 residues. The junction had 6 bases not matched to a gene; V was cut back by 4 bases and J by 3 bases. The CDR3 region has the DNA TGCGCCAGCAGCCCGGGGACAGGGGTCTACACTGAAGCTTTCTTT. The encoded protein is CASSPGTGVYTEAFF.

This clonotype turned up a few times. This sequence joins TRBV6-2 or TRBV6-3 and TRBJ2-3; D gene ambiguous. Germline CDR1 reads MNHEY; CDR2 reads SVGEGT. Trimming stripped 10 bases from V and 2 bases from J, with 19 bases between. The CDR3 consists of 15 residues. CDR3 protein: CATSPSYQNTDTQYF. CDR3 in DNA: TGTGCCACCTCACCTTCATATCAAAACACAGATACGCAGTATTTT.

As regards this clonotype: This may arise from a read error, as a much more abundant clone is one base away. The genes are TRBV7-8 and TRBJ2-7; 9 positions match TRBD1. CDR1 and CDR2 from the germline V gene are SGHVS and FQNEAQ. V shed 8 bases, J shed 3 bases, and the junction held 11 bases outside the gene matches. The CDR3 is 15 amino acids. The CDR3 is CASGSSGTGFYEQYF. In DNA form, the CDR3 reads TGTGCCAGCGGCTCTTCCGGGACAGGGTTCTACGAGCAGTACTTC.

The chain uses TRBV6-1 and TRBJ1-5; weak D call: TRBD1 (6 bases). The V gene's germline CDR1 is MNHNS and CDR2 SASEGT. Trimming stripped 5 bases from V and 6 bases from J, with 20 bases between. The CDR3 is made up of 16 amino acids. The CDR3 reads CASSPTRGGIRQPQHF. The CDR3 DNA follows: TGTGCCAGCAGTCCAACAAGGGGGGGGATTCGTCAGCCCCAGCATTTT.

The chain is built from TRBV11-2 and TRBJ1-1, with D unclear. The CDR3 loop spans 14 amino acids. Germline V gives CDR1 SGHAT, CDR2 FQNNGV. V lost 7 bases and J lost 5, with 17 bases in between. In DNA, the CDR3 is TGTGCCAGCACCTCCCGAGTGGGGAATACTGAAGCTTTCTTT. Amino acid sequence: CASTSRVGNTEAFF.

This clonotype came up many times. V gene TRBV3-1 combines with J gene TRBJ2-7; D possibly uses TRBD1 or TRBD2 (6 bases each). V was cut by 7 bases and J by 4 bases, with 14 bases left in between. The CDR3 extends over 13 amino acids. CDR1 is LGHDT and CDR2 is YNNKEL in the germline V gene (reference sequence). The CDR3 DNA is TGTGCCAGCACGGGGGCCGGGGAGTACGAGCAGTACTTC. Its translation is CASTGAGEYEQYF.

Note on this clonotype: Just one base apart from a much larger clone, this may be a read error. The chain uses TRBV28 and TRBJ1-4; 12 bases match TRBD1. This CDR3 contains 15 residues. Germline V gives CDR1 MDHEN, CDR2 SYDVKM. The CDR3 nucleotides are TGTGCCGGCAGTTCAGGGGACAGGGGGCTATGGAAACTGTTTTTT. It codes for CAGSSGDRGLWKLFF.

This clonotype was picked up a small number of times. The chain links TRBV3-1 to TRBJ2-7; 7 nucleotides line up with TRBD2. CDR1 and CDR2 (germline): LGHDT, YNNKEL (reference sequence). V was clipped by 1 base and J by 0 bases; unmatched bases: 3. The CDR3 spans 15 residues. CDR3 protein: CASSQAGGYSYEQYF. The CDR3 coding sequence is TGTGCCAGCAGCCAAGCGGGAGGATACTCCTACGAGCAGTACTTC.

This clonotype was recorded at least ten times. CDR3 sequence: CASSNGLAGERYYEQYF. CDR3 nucleotides: TGTGCCAGCAGCAACGGACTAGCGGGAGAGCGGTATTACGAGCAGTACTTC. This rearrangement joins TRBV28 to TRBJ2-7; 13 bases fit TRBD2. Trimming at V came to 6 bases and at J to 4 bases, leaving 12 bases not matched to a gene. CDR3 size: 17 residues. From germline, CDR1 is MDHEN and CDR2 SYDVKM.

This clonotype was detected many times. The gene calls are TRBV12-3 or TRBV12-4 and TRBJ2-7, with D perhaps matching TRBD2 (6 bases). The CDR3 sequence is 12 residues long. V was pared by 5 bases and J by 7 bases, with 12 bases between. CDR3 residues: CASSPGTFEQYF. The DNA for the CDR3 is TGTGCCAGCAGTCCTGGGACTTTTGAGCAGTACTTC.

This clonotype has just a few counts. The chain carries TRBV7-6 and TRBJ1-5, with 7 bases aligning to TRBD1. CDR1 is SGHVS and CDR2 is FNYEAQ in the germline V gene. The CDR3 loop spans 15 amino acids. V dropped 1 base and J dropped 6; count of bases not matched to a gene: 6. The CDR3 loop is CASSLGQGVGQPQHF. Here the CDR3 DNA reads TGTGCCAGCAGCTTAGGACAGGGTGTCGGTCAGCCCCAGCATTTT.

This clonotype was detected many times. The chain carries TRBV10-3 and TRBJ2-3; 13 positions agree with TRBD2. The CDR3 runs 19 residues. Per the germline V gene, CDR1 is ENHRY and CDR2 is SYGVKD. V shed 3 bases, J shed 2 bases, and the junction held 11 bases outside the gene matches. In nucleotides, the CDR3 is TGTGCCATCAGTGACTCCGGGACTAGCGGGATGACGAACACAGATACGCAGTATTTT. Protein sequence: CAISDSGTSGMTNTDTQYF.